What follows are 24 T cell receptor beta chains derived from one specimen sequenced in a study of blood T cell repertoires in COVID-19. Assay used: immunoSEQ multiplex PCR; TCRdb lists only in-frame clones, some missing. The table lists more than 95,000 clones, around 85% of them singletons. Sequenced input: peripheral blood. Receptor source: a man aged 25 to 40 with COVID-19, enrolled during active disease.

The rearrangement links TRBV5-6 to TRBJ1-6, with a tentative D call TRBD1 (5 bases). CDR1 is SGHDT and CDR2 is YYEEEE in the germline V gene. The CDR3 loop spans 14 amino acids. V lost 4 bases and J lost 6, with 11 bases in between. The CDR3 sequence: CASSDSRGNSPLHF. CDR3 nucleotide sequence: TGTGCCAGCAGCGATAGTAGGGGTAATTCACCCCTCCACTTT. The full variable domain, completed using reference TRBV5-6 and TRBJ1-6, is DAGVTQSPTHLIKTRGQQVTLRCSPKSGHDTVSWYQQALGQGPQFIFQYYEEEERQRGNFPDRFSGHQFPNYSSELNVNALLLGDSALYLCASSDSRGNSPLHFGNGTRLTVT.

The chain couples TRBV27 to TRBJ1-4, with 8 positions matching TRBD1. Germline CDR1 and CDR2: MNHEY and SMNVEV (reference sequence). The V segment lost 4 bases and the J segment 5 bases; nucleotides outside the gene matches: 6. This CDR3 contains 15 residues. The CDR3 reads CASSSMTGVNEKLFF. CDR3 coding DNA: TGTGCCAGCAGTTCGATGACAGGGGTAAATGAAAAACTGTTTTTT.

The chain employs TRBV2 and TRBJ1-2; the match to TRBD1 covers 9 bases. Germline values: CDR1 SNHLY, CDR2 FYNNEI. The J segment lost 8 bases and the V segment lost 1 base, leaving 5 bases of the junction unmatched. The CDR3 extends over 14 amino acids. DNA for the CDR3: TGTGCCAGCAGTGAAGGTGGGACAGGGTCAGGCTACACCTTC. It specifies CASSEGGTGSGYTF.

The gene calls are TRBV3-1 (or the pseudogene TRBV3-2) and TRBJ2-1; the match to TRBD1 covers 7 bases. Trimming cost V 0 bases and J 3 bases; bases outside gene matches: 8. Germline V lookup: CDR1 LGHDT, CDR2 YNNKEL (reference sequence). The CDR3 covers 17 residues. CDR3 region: CASSQEDGTVDYNEQFF. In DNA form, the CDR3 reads TGTGCCAGCAGCCAAGAGGACGGGACAGTCGACTACAATGAGCAGTTCTTC.

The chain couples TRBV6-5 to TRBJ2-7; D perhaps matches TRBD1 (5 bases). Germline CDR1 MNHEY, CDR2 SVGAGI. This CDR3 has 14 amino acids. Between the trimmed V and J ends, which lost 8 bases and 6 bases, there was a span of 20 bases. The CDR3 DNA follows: TGTGCCAGCCGCTCAGGACATAGCTATGGCGAGCAGTACTTC. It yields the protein CASRSGHSYGEQYF.

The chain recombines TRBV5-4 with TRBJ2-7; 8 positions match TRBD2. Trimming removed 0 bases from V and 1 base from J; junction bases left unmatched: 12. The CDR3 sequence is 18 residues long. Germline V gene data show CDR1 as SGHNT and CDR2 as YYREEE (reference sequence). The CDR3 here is CASSLGPGGPPSSYEQYF. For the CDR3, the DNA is TGTGCCAGCAGCTTGGGGCCGGGAGGGCCCCCAAGTTCCTACGAGCAGTACTTC.

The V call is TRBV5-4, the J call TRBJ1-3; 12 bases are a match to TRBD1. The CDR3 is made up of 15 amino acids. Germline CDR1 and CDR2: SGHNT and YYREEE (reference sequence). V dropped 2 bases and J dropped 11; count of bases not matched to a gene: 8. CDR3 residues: CASSLGDRGLSPIYF. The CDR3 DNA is TGTGCCAGCAGCTTAGGGGACAGGGGGCTGAGCCCCATATATTTT.

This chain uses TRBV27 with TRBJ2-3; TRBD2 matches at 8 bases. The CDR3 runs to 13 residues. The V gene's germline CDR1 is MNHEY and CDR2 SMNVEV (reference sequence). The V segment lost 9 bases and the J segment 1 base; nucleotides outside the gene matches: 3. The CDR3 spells CASGLAGTDTQYF. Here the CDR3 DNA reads TGTGCCAGTGGACTAGCCGGCACAGATACGCAGTATTTT.

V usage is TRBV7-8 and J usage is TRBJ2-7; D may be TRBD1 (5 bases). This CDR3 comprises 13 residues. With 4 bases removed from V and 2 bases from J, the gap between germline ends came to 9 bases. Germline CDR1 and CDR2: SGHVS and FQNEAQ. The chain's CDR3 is CASSYDRAYEQYF. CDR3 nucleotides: TGTGCCAGCAGCTATGACAGAGCCTACGAGCAGTACTTC.

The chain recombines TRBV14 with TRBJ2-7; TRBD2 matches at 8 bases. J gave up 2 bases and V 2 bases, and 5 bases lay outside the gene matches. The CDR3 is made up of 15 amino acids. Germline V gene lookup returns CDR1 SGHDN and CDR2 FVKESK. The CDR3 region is CASSQSSGYTYEQYF. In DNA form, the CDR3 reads TGTGCCAGCAGCCAATCTAGCGGGTATACCTACGAGCAGTACTTC.

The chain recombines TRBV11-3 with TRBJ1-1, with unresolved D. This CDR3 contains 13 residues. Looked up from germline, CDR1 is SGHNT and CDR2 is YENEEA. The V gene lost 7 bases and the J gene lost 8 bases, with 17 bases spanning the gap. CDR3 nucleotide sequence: TGTGCCAGCACCTCCCGACTGCGGGCAGAAGCTTTCTTT. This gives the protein CASTSRLRAEAFF.

The CDR3 spells CASSLGPTGNLGANEKLFF. The CDR3 bases are TGTGCCAGCAGCTTAGGGCCGACAGGGAATTTGGGCGCTAATGAAAAACTGTTTTTT. The chain carries TRBV7-9 and TRBJ1-4, with 7 bases matching TRBD1. The CDR3 is 19 amino acids. Germline lookup yields CDR1 SEHNR and CDR2 FQNEAQ (reference sequence). V shed 1 base and J 3 bases; nucleotides not matched to a gene: 14.

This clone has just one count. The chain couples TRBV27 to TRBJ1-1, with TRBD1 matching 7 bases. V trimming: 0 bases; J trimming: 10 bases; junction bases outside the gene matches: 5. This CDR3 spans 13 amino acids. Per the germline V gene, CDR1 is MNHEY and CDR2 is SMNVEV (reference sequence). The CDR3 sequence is CASSLSRSGGAFF. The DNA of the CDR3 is TGTGCCAGCAGTTTATCGAGGTCAGGGGGAGCTTTCTTT.

Here the CDR3 reads CASSQATSGADTQYF. The CDR3 DNA is TGTGCCAGCAGCCAAGCTACCTCAGGGGCAGATACGCAGTATTTT. The V gene is TRBV4-2, the J gene TRBJ2-3; possibly TRBD1 for D (6 bases). There are 15 residues in the CDR3. V lost 1 base, J lost 4 bases, and 12 bases lay in between. From germline, CDR1 is LGHNA and CDR2 YNFKEQ.

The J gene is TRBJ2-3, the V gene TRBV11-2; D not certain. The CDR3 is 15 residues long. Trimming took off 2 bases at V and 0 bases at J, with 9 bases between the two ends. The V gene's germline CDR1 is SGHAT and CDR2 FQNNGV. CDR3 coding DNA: TGTGCCAGCAGCTTAAGTGGCCCTAGCACAGATACGCAGTATTTT. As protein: CASSLSGPSTDTQYF.

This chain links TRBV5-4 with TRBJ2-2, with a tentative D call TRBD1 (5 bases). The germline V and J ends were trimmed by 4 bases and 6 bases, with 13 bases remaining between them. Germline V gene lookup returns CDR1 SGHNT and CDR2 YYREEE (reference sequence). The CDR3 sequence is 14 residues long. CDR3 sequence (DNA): TGTGCCAGCAGCCTGCCTGGGGCAGCCGGGGAGCTGTTTTTT. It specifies CASSLPGAAGELFF.

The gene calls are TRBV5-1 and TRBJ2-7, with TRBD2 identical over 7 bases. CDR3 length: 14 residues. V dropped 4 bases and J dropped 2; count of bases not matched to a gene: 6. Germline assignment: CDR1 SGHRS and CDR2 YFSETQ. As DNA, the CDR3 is TGCGCCAGCAGCCCCGGACTAGACCCCTACGAGCAGTACTTC. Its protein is CASSPGLDPYEQYF.

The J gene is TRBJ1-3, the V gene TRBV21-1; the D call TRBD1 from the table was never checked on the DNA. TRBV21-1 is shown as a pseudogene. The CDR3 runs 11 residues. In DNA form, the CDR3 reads TGTGCCAGCGCCAGGTTCGTCACCATATATTTT. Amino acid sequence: CASARFVTIYF.

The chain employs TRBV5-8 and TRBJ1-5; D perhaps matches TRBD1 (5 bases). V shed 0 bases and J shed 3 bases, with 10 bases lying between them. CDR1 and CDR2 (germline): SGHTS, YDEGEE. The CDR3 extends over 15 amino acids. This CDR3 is CASSLVREPNQPQHF. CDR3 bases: TGTGCCAGCAGCTTGGTCAGGGAACCCAATCAGCCCCAGCATTTT.

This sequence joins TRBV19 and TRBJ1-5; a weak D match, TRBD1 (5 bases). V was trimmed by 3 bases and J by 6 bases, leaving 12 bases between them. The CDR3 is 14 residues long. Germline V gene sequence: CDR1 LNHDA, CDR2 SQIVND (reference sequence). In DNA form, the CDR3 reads TGTGCCAGTAGTATGTCCCAGGGCGGTCAGCCCCAGCATTTT. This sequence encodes CASSMSQGGQPQHF.

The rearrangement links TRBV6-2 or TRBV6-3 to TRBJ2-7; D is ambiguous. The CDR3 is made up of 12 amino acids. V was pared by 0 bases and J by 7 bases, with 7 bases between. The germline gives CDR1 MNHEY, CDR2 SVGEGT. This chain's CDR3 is CASSYSSGEQYF. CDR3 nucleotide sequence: TGTGCCAGCAGTTACTCTTCCGGGGAGCAGTACTTC.

Here the CDR3 reads CASSLEPGQGSDTQYF. DNA of the CDR3: TGTGCCAGCAGCTTAGAACCGGGACAGGGTTCAGATACGCAGTATTTT. The J gene is TRBJ2-3, the V gene TRBV7-9; 9 bases align to TRBD1. CDR1 is SEHNR and CDR2 is FQNEAQ in the germline V gene (reference sequence). The junction had 6 bases not matched to a gene; V was cut back by 1 base and J by 4 bases. The CDR3 covers 16 residues.

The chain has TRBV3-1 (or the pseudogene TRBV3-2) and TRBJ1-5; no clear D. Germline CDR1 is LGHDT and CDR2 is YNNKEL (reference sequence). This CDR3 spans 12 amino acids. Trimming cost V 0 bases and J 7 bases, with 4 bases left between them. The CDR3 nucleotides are TGTGCCAGCAGCCAAGACCAACAGCCCCAGCATTTT. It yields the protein CASSQDQQPQHF.

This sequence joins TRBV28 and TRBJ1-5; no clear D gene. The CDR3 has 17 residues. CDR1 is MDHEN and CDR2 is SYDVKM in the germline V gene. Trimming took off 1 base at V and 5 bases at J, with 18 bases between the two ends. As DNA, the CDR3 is TGTGCCAGCAGTTTATCATCCGGGGTCTGGTCTTATCAGCCCCAGCATTTT. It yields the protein CASSLSSGVWSYQPQHF.